Below, 25 T cell receptor beta chains from the same sample are listed, as sequenced in a study of shared clonotypes between healthy human individuals. Assay: immunoSEQ multiplex PCR; the TCRdb copy retains only in-frame clones and omits some. This table holds 2 million to 2.5 million clones, almost 96% found once. Sequencing was carried out using naive CD4+ T cells sorted from blood. Subset reported: CD45RA+ positively selected. The origin of the receptors is a young man in good health.

The gene calls are TRBV6-1 and TRBJ2-1, with unresolved D. The V end lost 1 base, the J end lost 13 bases, and 14 bases lay between the germline ends. This CDR3 region has 13 residues. Looked up from germline, CDR1 is MNHNS and CDR2 is SASEGT. The CDR3 is CASSEVSVREQFF. CDR3 DNA sequence: TGTGCCAGCAGTGAAGTTAGTGTCCGTGAACAGTTCTTC.

This sequence joins TRBV7-2 and TRBJ2-7, with no clear D. Germline assignment: CDR1 SGHTA and CDR2 FQGNSA. This CDR3 spans 13 amino acids. V was trimmed by 6 bases and J by 3 bases, leaving 12 bases between them. CDR3 in DNA: TGTGCCAGCAGTTGGCTCGGGCGCTACGAGCAGTACTTC. As protein: CASSWLGRYEQYF.

The V call is TRBV6-5, the J call TRBJ2-7; 10 positions agree with TRBD1. This CDR3 is 15 amino acids long. The junction had 6 bases not matched to a gene; V was cut back by 5 bases and J by 2 bases. Germline CDR1 reads MNHEY; CDR2 reads SVGAGI. The CDR3 loop is CASSQKGQGTYEQYF. DNA of the CDR3: TGTGCCAGCAGTCAAAAGGGACAGGGGACCTACGAGCAGTACTTC.

V usage is TRBV10-3 and J usage is TRBJ1-1, with D possibly TRBD1 on 5 matching bases. Germline V gene sequence: CDR1 ENHRY, CDR2 SYGVKD. Between the trimmed V and J ends, which lost 7 bases and 0 bases, there was a span of 12 bases. This CDR3 has 14 amino acids. CDR3 sequence reads: CAIKPGPMNTEAFF. As DNA, the CDR3 is TGTGCCATCAAACCGGGACCGATGAACACTGAAGCTTTCTTT.

In its sample, this clone was seen once. The chain links TRBV27 to TRBJ2-7, with D perhaps TRBD1 (6 bases). This CDR3 has 13 residues. The ends were cut back, 3 bases at V and 4 bases at J, with 10 bases in the middle. The germline CDR1 and CDR2 sequences are MNHEY and SMNVEV (reference sequence). The CDR3 nucleotides are TGTGCCAGCAGTTTGTCGGACAGATACGAGCAGTACTTC. It translates to CASSLSDRYEQYF.

The chain carries TRBV6-1 and TRBJ2-3; D is unclear. Germline V CDR1 and CDR2: MNHNS, SASEGT. Trimming cost V 0 bases and J 2 bases, with 18 bases left between them. This CDR3 has 18 residues. This chain's CDR3 is CASSEALVGPVNTDTQYF. Here the CDR3 DNA reads TGTGCCAGCAGTGAAGCGTTAGTAGGGCCAGTAAACACAGATACGCAGTATTTT.

This clone appeared once. The rearrangement links TRBV18 to TRBJ2-7; TRBD2 is a possible D gene (5 bases). V gave up 3 bases and J gave up 5 bases, with 8 bases separating them. Germline values: CDR1 KGHSH, CDR2 LQKENI. There are 12 residues in the CDR3. The CDR3 coding sequence is TGTGCCAGCTCACCCGGACTGAACGAGCAGTACTTC. Protein: CASSPGLNEQYF.

J is TRBJ1-6 and V is TRBV25-1; no firm D call. The V end was cut by 1 base, the J end by 0 bases, with 4 bases between. CDR3 length: 15 residues. The germline V gene has CDR1 MGHDK and CDR2 SYGVNS. CDR3 sequence reads: CASSELRSYNSPLHF. DNA of the CDR3: TGTGCCAGCAGTGAATTGCGCTCCTATAATTCACCCCTCCACTTT.

This chain links TRBV9 with TRBJ2-2, with D maybe TRBD2 (6 bases). Per the germline V gene, CDR1 is SGDLS and CDR2 is YYNGEE. The V end lost 5 bases, the J end lost 1 base, and 9 bases lay between the germline ends. The CDR3 consists of 14 residues. This chain's CDR3 is CASSGGGNTGELFF. CDR3 nucleotide sequence: TGTGCCAGCAGTGGGGGAGGGAACACCGGGGAGCTGTTTTTT.

This chain links TRBV27 with TRBJ1-2; weak D call: TRBD1 (6 bases). The germline gives CDR1 MNHEY, CDR2 SMNVEV (reference sequence). V was cut by 4 bases and J by 5 bases, with 11 bases left in between. CDR3 length: 13 amino acids. The CDR3 region is CASSSPGDYGYTF. In nucleotides, the CDR3 is TGTGCCAGCAGTTCCCCAGGGGATTATGGCTACACCTTC.

V and J are TRBV19 and TRBJ1-1; 10 positions match TRBD1. CDR1 LNHDA and CDR2 SQIVND come from the germline V gene (reference sequence). This CDR3 spans 16 amino acids. The V and J ends lost 6 bases and 5 bases, in that order; junction bases with no gene match: 12. Here the CDR3 reads CASSLLRGQGGTEAFF. In DNA, the CDR3 is TGTGCCAGTAGCCTTCTTCGAGGACAGGGGGGGACTGAAGCTTTCTTT.

This chain links TRBV19 with TRBJ2-7; TRBD1 might be the D (5 bases). There are 14 residues in the CDR3. Germline V CDR1 and CDR2: LNHDA, SQIVND (reference sequence). The V end lost 3 bases, the J end lost 2 bases, and 11 bases lay between the germline ends. DNA for the CDR3: TGTGCCAGTAGTATGTTGGGGCCAACCTACGAGCAGTACTTC. The encoded protein is CASSMLGPTYEQYF.

As regards this clone: Additional DNA sequences in this sample encode the identical CDR3. CDR3 sequence reads: CASSIGPSGSYEQYF. Here the CDR3 DNA reads TGTGCCAGTAGTATCGGGCCTAGCGGGAGCTACGAGCAGTACTTC. This sequence joins TRBV19 and TRBJ2-7; 10 nucleotides line up with TRBD2. The length of the CDR3 is 15 residues. The junction had 5 bases not matched to a gene; V was cut back by 3 bases and J by 3 bases. CDR1 and CDR2 (germline): LNHDA, SQIVND (reference sequence).

This clone was detected once. The chain has TRBV11-3 and TRBJ2-3; D gene uncertain. The length of the CDR3 is 13 residues. Germline values: CDR1 SGHNT, CDR2 YENEEA. Trimming took 3 bases from V and 5 from J, leaving 9 bases between them. The CDR3 bases are TGTGCCAGCAGCTTTATTTTTCTAGATACGCAGTATTTT. This translates into CASSFIFLDTQYF.

The chain employs TRBV6-5 and TRBJ1-2, with D unclear. Trimming shortened V by 0 bases and J by 9 bases, and 11 bases separated the two germline ends. The CDR3 has 13 amino acids. Germline V gene sequence: CDR1 MNHEY, CDR2 SVGAGI. The CDR3 DNA reads TGTGCCAGCAGTTACTCGAAAACAGTTCGCTACACCTTC. Translating gives CASSYSKTVRYTF.

The CDR3 sequence: CASSKQGATDTQYF. Written as DNA, the CDR3 is TGCGCCAGCAGCAAACAGGGAGCCACAGATACGCAGTATTTT. The rearrangement uses TRBV5-1 and TRBJ2-3; D may be TRBD1 (6 bases). Trimming shortened V by 4 bases and J by 2 bases, and 11 bases separated the two germline ends. Germline-derived CDR1 and CDR2 are SGHRS and YFSETQ. This CDR3 has 14 amino acids.

The J gene is TRBJ1-3, the V gene TRBV18; D perhaps matches TRBD1 (5 bases). Looked up from germline, CDR1 is KGHSH and CDR2 is LQKENI. CDR3 size: 12 residues. V was trimmed by 2 bases and J by 8 bases, leaving 7 bases between them. The CDR3 DNA sequence: TGTGCCAGCTCACCAGGGGCTGACACCATATATTTT. It specifies CASSPGADTIYF.

V gene TRBV4-1 combines with J gene TRBJ1-1; TRBD1 matches 11 bases. The CDR3 runs to 16 residues. The ends lost 4 bases at V and 6 bases at J; junction bases unmatched: 10. The germline V gene encodes CDR1 MGHRA and CDR2 YSYEKL. The CDR3 DNA reads TGCGCCAGCAGCCGACTAGAGGGACAGGGGGTCCCTGAAGCTTTCTTT. Amino acid sequence: CASSRLEGQGVPEAFF.

A note on this clone: The same CDR3 can be traced to other DNA sequences in this sample. The chain uses TRBV13 and TRBJ2-7; D remains ambiguous. Trimming removed 2 bases at V and 3 bases at J, with 5 bases between. From germline, CDR1 is PRHDT and CDR2 FYEKMQ (reference sequence). The CDR3 contains 12 residues. This CDR3 is CASSLLDYEQYF. For the CDR3, the DNA is TGTGCCAGCAGCTTACTGGACTACGAGCAGTACTTC.

This clone was seen a single time. V usage is TRBV6-5 and J usage is TRBJ2-1; D is ambiguous. This CDR3 is 16 amino acids long. CDR1 is MNHEY, CDR2 SVGAGI, per germline. V shed 3 bases and J shed 0 bases, with 12 bases lying between them. CDR3 loop: CASSYGRASSYNEQFF. The CDR3 nucleotides read TGTGCCAGCAGTTATGGTCGGGCTAGCTCCTACAATGAGCAGTTCTTC.

The V call is TRBV5-8, the J call TRBJ1-1; D is unresolved. Germline CDR1 and CDR2: SGHTS and YDEGEE. The CDR3 spans 14 residues. V gave up 5 bases and J gave up 4 bases, with 15 bases separating them. The CDR3 sequence is CASSNTIWGTEAFF. The CDR3 DNA sequence: TGTGCCAGCAGTAACACCATCTGGGGCACTGAAGCTTTCTTT.

The rearrangement uses TRBV6-5 and TRBJ1-2; D perhaps matches TRBD1 (6 bases). Germline assignment: CDR1 MNHEY and CDR2 SVGAGI. The V gene lost 2 bases and the J gene lost 4 bases, with 14 bases spanning the gap. The CDR3 covers 15 residues. CDR3 amino acids: CASSYGRGFAYGYTF. The CDR3 DNA is TGTGCCAGCAGTTACGGCAGGGGTTTTGCCTATGGCTACACCTTC.

V gene TRBV5-4 combines with J gene TRBJ2-7, with 12 bases identical to TRBD2. The CDR3 sequence is 16 residues long. V shed 3 bases and J 0 bases; nucleotides not matched to a gene: 4. Germline values: CDR1 SGHNT, CDR2 YYREEE (reference sequence). The CDR3 DNA is TGTGCCAGCAGCTCGGGACTAGCGGGCGACTCCTACGAGCAGTACTTC. As protein: CASSSGLAGDSYEQYF.

The V call is TRBV6-5, the J call TRBJ2-7; D is unclear. V was clipped by 7 bases and J by 4 bases, with 17 bases between them. Looked up from germline, CDR1 is MNHEY and CDR2 is SVGAGI. This CDR3 spans 14 amino acids. This CDR3 is CASTLGWGSYEQYF. As DNA, the CDR3 is TGTGCCAGCACCCTAGGGTGGGGTAGTTACGAGCAGTACTTC.

V is TRBV6-5 and J is TRBJ1-2; D uncertain. In germline, CDR1 is MNHEY, CDR2 SVGAGI. The CDR3 extends over 16 amino acids. Between the trimmed V and J ends, which lost 0 bases and 4 bases, there was a span of 15 bases. The CDR3 nucleotides are TGTGCCAGCAGTTACTCTGGATCCGGGGAACCCTATGGCTACACCTTC. This gives the protein CASSYSGSGEPYGYTF.